This T cell receptor (beta chain) emerged from a study of blood T cells in healthy people across ages. Broader study findings: Higher diversity and more naive CD4+ cells were features of long-lived donors, compared to aged donors.

The germline V gene has CDR1 LGHDT and CDR2 YNNKEL (reference sequence). With V trimmed by 0 bases and J by 1 base, 8 bases remained unmatched. This CDR3 has 19 residues. Sample donors were healthy Caucasian individuals that came from Russia, aged roughly 6 to 95. This clonotype appeared a few times. Its matching antigen is unknown. A second about 6 to 12 cycle PCR used barcoded and J-beta primers. Researchers report that each sample yielded at least 3 million CDR3-containing paired-end reads. In TCRdb, the 5' RACE reads were re-called with MiXCR into one record per CDR3 protein. The data hold over 950,000 distinct CDR3 sequences, with just over 50% observed a single time.

Sequenced input: blood. The chain uses TRBV3-1 and TRBJ2-3, with 12 bases matching TRBD2. This sequence originates from a woman aged 60-70 years in good health. The CDR3 protein is CASSQDGLAGGEGTDTQYF. CDR3 nucleotides: TGTGCCAGCAGCCAAGATGGGCTAGCGGGAGGGGAAGGCACAGATACGCAGTATTTT.